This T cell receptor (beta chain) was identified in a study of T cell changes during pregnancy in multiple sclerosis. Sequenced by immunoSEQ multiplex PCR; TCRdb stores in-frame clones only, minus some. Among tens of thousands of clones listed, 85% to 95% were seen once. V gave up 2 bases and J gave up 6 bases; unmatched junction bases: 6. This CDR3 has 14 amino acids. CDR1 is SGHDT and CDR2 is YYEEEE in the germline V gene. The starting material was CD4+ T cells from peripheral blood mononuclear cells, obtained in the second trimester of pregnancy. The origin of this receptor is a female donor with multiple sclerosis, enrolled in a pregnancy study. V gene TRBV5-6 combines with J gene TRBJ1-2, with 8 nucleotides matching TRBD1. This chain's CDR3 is CASSFWTGRDGYTF. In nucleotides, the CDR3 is TGTGCCAGCAGCTTTTGGACAGGGCGGGATGGCTACACCTTC.